This passage covers 18 T cell receptor beta chains from one sample sequenced in a study of molecular identifiers for immune sequencing clone quantification. TCRdb itself ran the PCR reads through MiXCR, one entry per CDR3 protein. The sample contains about 65,000 distinct CDR3 sequences, around 20% of which appear only once. Sequences were obtained from naive CD8+ T cells from blood, with Jurkat cell RNA spiked in. Specified subset: FACS-sorted CD8+CD4-CCR7+CD45RA+ naive T cells. The source of these receptors is a human donor in good health. Some libraries in this study had Jurkat cell RNA spiked in.

The chain links TRBV27 to TRBJ2-7; 7 bases map to TRBD2. Germline V CDR1 and CDR2: MNHEY, SMNVEV (reference sequence). The ends lost 5 bases at V and 9 bases at J; junction bases unmatched: 10. This CDR3 has 13 amino acids. CDR3: CASSPTGLGWQYF. In DNA, the CDR3 is TGTGCCAGCAGTCCCACCGGACTAGGCTGGCAGTACTTC.

The table lists this clonotype with many counts. The rearrangement uses TRBV4-1 and TRBJ2-7, with D unclear. The length of the CDR3 is 14 residues. The ends were cut back, 1 base at V and 3 bases at J, with 10 bases in the middle. Germline V CDR1 and CDR2: MGHRA, YSYEKL. The CDR3 here is CASSQGLQNYEQYF. In nucleotides, the CDR3 is TGCGCCAGCAGCCAAGGGTTACAGAACTACGAGCAGTACTTC.

The chain uses TRBV19 and TRBJ2-1; 10 bases are a match to TRBD2. The CDR3 covers 16 residues. The V segment lost 6 bases and the J segment 4 bases; nucleotides outside the gene matches: 9. The V gene's germline CDR1 is LNHDA and CDR2 SQIVND (reference sequence). The DNA for the CDR3 is TGTGCCAGTAGGGACAAGGGACTAGCGAAATACAATGAGCAGTTCTTC. Its translation is CASRDKGLAKYNEQFF.

Note on this clonotype: This may stem from a read error, because a much larger clone lies one nucleotide away. The chain combines TRBV2 with TRBJ2-7; D perhaps matches TRBD1 (5 bases). The CDR3 has 13 residues. The germline V gene has CDR1 SNHLY and CDR2 FYNNEI. CDR3 bases: TGTGCCAGCAGTGGGCAGGGAACCTACGAGCTGTACTTC. Its translation is CASSGQGTYELYF.

This clonotype was detected ten times or more. The genes are TRBV29-1 and TRBJ1-2; unclear D gene. The CDR3 covers 13 residues. The germline gives CDR1 SQVTM, CDR2 ANQGSEA. The ends were cut back, 6 bases at V and 4 bases at J, with 15 bases in the middle. The CDR3 DNA sequence: TGCAGCGTGATCCCGGCGGACGGCTATGGCTACACCTTC. Amino acid sequence: CSVIPADGYGYTF.

This clonotype was counted ten times or more. The V and J genes are TRBV9 and TRBJ2-7, with D perhaps matching TRBD1 or TRBD2 (5 bases each). Germline CDR1 SGDLS, CDR2 YYNGEE. CDR3 size: 17 residues. V gave up 4 bases and J gave up 2 bases, with 22 bases separating them. This CDR3 reads CASSPERGFLLPYEQYF. The CDR3 DNA reads TGTGCCAGCAGCCCAGAGAGGGGTTTCCTCCTCCCCTACGAGCAGTACTTC.

Notes on this clonotype: It is likely a read error, because the conserved phenylalanine at the end of the CDR3 is missing. The chain carries TRBV28 and TRBJ1-1, with D possibly TRBD1 on 6 matching bases. There are 15 residues in the CDR3. The germline V gene encodes CDR1 MDHEN and CDR2 SYDVKM. The chain's CDR3 is CASSLRGRGNTGAFI. CDR3 nucleotides: TGTGCCAGCAGTTTAAGGGGGAGGGGGAACACTGGAGCTTTCATT.

This clonotype was seen ten or more times. The J gene is TRBJ2-7, the V gene TRBV9, with TRBD2 matching 11 bases. CDR1 SGDLS and CDR2 YYNGEE come from the germline V gene. There are 17 residues in the CDR3. Germline trimming cut 4 bases from V and 4 bases from J; bases unmatched to any gene: 13. The CDR3 DNA sequence: TGTGCCAGCAGCCCCGGCCCCGTACTAGCGGGAGAGTACGAGCAGTACTTC. It is translated as CASSPGPVLAGEYEQYF.

This clonotype was recorded at least ten times. The V call is TRBV29-1, the J call TRBJ2-7; D tentatively fits TRBD1 or TRBD2 (5 bases each). Per the germline V gene, CDR1 is SQVTM and CDR2 is ANQGSEA. Trimming removed 7 bases at V and 2 bases at J, with 15 bases between. This CDR3 comprises 13 residues. CDR3 loop: CSASGTITYEQYF. DNA for the CDR3: TGCAGCGCTTCGGGGACGATCACCTACGAGCAGTACTTC.

This clonotype was observed once. DNA for the CDR3: TGCGCCAGCAGCCAAGGACATCCGGGACTAGCGAACACCGGGGAGCTGTTTTTT. Translating gives CASSQGHPGLANTGELFF. This chain links TRBV4-3 with TRBJ2-2, with TRBD2 identical over 8 bases. The CDR3 is made up of 18 amino acids. Germline lookup yields CDR1 LGHNA and CDR2 YSLEER. V shed 1 base, J shed 0 bases, and the junction held 7 bases outside the gene matches.

This clonotype was recorded many times. V is TRBV29-1 and J is TRBJ2-5; possibly TRBD2 for D (5 bases). This CDR3 region has 16 residues. CDR1 SQVTM and CDR2 ANQGSEA come from the germline V gene. The V end lost 3 bases, the J end lost 1 base, and 18 bases lay between the germline ends. As DNA, the CDR3 is TGCAGCGTTGACTCTCTCCCGGGGTCGTTCCAAGAGACCCAGTACTTC. It specifies CSVDSLPGSFQETQYF.

The table lists this clonotype with many counts. The genes are TRBV27 and TRBJ1-2; D ambiguous. Per the germline V gene, CDR1 is MNHEY and CDR2 is SMNVEV (reference sequence). Trimming pared 5 bases from V and 3 bases from J, leaving 22 bases between. The CDR3 covers 17 residues. The CDR3 protein is CASSPYLTDGFHYGYTF. DNA of the CDR3: TGTGCCAGCAGTCCTTACCTCACCGACGGTTTCCACTATGGCTACACCTTC.

There are a few counts of this clonotype. This chain joins TRBV9 and TRBJ2-1; 8 bases fit TRBD2. Germline V gene sequence: CDR1 SGDLS, CDR2 YYNGEE. V shed 3 bases and J 13 bases; nucleotides not matched to a gene: 6. CDR3 size: 12 residues. The CDR3 DNA follows: TGTGCCAGCAGCGGAACTAGCGGCTTTCAGTTCTTC. This translates into CASSGTSGFQFF.

About this clonotype itself: A much bigger clone sits one base away, suggesting this may be a read error. This CDR3 fails to terminate in the conserved phenylalanine or tryptophan, so it likely reflects a read error. The J gene is TRBJ2-2, the V gene TRBV9, with D possibly matching TRBD2 (6 bases). Germline V CDR1 and CDR2: SGDLS, YYNGEE. The CDR3 runs 15 residues. Trimming pared 3 bases from V and 6 bases from J, leaving 15 bases between. CDR3 nucleotides: TGTGCCAGCAGCGAGTCGGGGGTCGCGTCCGGGGAGCTGTTTCTT. Translated: CASSESGVASGELFL.

This clonotype was detected ten times or more. As DNA, the CDR3 is TGTGCCAGCAGTTTATTAGGGGATCACGGCAATCAGCCCCAGCATTTT. It specifies CASSLLGDHGNQPQHF. This rearrangement joins TRBV27 to TRBJ1-5; tentatively, D is TRBD1 (5 bases). The germline gives CDR1 MNHEY, CDR2 SMNVEV (reference sequence). The CDR3 is 16 amino acids. V lost 1 base to trimming and J lost 2 bases, with 12 bases between them.

This clonotype was seen ten or more times. The chain links TRBV12-3 or TRBV12-4 to TRBJ1-1, with 11 bases fitting TRBD1. There are 13 residues in the CDR3. V was clipped by 3 bases and J by 10 bases; unmatched bases: 4. This CDR3 reads CASSFGQGAGAFF. The CDR3, as DNA: TGTGCCAGCAGTTTTGGACAGGGGGCGGGAGCTTTCTTT.

With respect to this clonotype: Possible read error: a much larger clone is one base away. The gene calls are TRBV21-1 and TRBJ1-4; TRBD1, the D gene given by the table, was not confirmed from the DNA. TRBV21-1 is tagged as a pseudogene. The CDR3 runs to 15 residues. The CDR3 sequence is CASSYTGTEEGKLFF. The CDR3 nucleotides are TGTGCCAGCAGCTATACCGGGACAGAGGAAGGAAAACTGTTTTTT.

This clonotype is medium-sized within its sample. The chain carries TRBV4-3 and TRBJ2-1, with D possibly being TRBD1 or TRBD2 (5 bases each). V gave up 4 bases and J gave up 10 bases, with 14 bases separating them. Germline lookup yields CDR1 LGHNA and CDR2 YSLEER. The CDR3 runs to 13 residues. The CDR3 spells CASSPSPGTEQFF. CDR3 in DNA: TGCGCCAGCAGCCCTTCTCCCGGGACCGAGCAGTTCTTC.